These T cell receptor beta chains were read from a single sample in a study of cytomegalovirus exposure and HLA in healthy donors. Sequencing was performed with immunoSEQ multiplex PCR; in TCRdb, only in-frame clones are kept and a portion is missing. The sample records about 98,000 clones, 74% being singletons. The material sequenced was PBMCs. The source is a male donor in good health and CMV-seronegative. CDR3s include the opening cysteine and the closing phenylalanine or tryptophan. The D gene is left open where the match is weak. Not every row has a clone size; where given, it reads once, few, many or a size class.

V	J	D	size	DNA	CDR3
TRBV6-8	TRBJ2-1	.	.	TGTGCCAGCAGACACCTAGATACCCACAAGGAGCAGTTCTTC	CASRHLDTHKEQFF
TRBV30	TRBJ1-3	.	.	TGTGCCTGGAGTGTTTCTATGACAGCCAACTCTGGAAACACCATATATTTT	CAWSVSMTANSGNTIYF
TRBV27	TRBJ2-7	.	.	TGTGCCAGCAGTTTATGGGGCAGACCTTACGAGCAGTACTTC	CASSLWGRPYEQYF
TRBV30	TRBJ2-5	TRBD2	.	TGTGCCTGGAGGGAAACGGGAGGGTTAGGGGAGCAGTACTTC	CAWRETGGLGEQYF
TRBV29-1	TRBJ2-7	TRBD1	.	TGCAGCGTTGTTAGTAGGGGACAGGGAGTCTACGAGCAGTACTTC	CSVVSRGQGVYEQYF
TRBV27	TRBJ2-5	TRBD1	.	TGTGCCAGCAGTAGGGACAGGCAAGAGACCCAGTACTTC	CASSRDRQETQYF
TRBV7-3	TRBJ2-3	TRBD1	.	TGTGCCAGCAGCCGGGACAGGGTGGGCACAGATACGCAGTATTTT	CASSRDRVGTDTQYF
TRBV15	TRBJ2-7	.	.	TGTGCCACCAGCAGAGATTTAACGAGCGTACACGAGCAGTACTTC	CATSRDLTSVHEQYF
TRBV9	TRBJ2-1	TRBD2	few	TGTGCCAGCAGCGTACTAGCGGGAGACAATGAGCAGTTCTTC	CASSVLAGDNEQFF
TRBV11-2	TRBJ2-7	TRBD2	.	TGTGCCAGCAGCTCCAGAGCGGCTAGCGGGAGGTACTTC	CASSSRAASGRYF
TRBV19	TRBJ2-1	TRBD1	.	TGTGCCAGTAGATCCAGGGGGATCTCCTACAATGAGCAGTTCTTC	CASRSRGISYNEQFF
TRBV5-1	TRBJ2-7	.	few	TGCGCCAGCAGCTTCAGCGCCCAGAGCTACGAGCAGTACTTC	CASSFSAQSYEQYF
TRBV5-6	TRBJ2-2	TRBD2	.	TGTGCCAGCAGCTTGAGGGTTGGGCTAGCGGGCACCGGGGAGCTGTTTTTT	CASSLRVGLAGTGELFF
TRBV4-1	TRBJ2-5	.	.	TGCGCCAGCAGCCAAGTATTAGGGGAAACCCAGTACTTC	CASSQVLGETQYF
TRBV2	TRBJ2-3	.	.	TGTGCCAGCAGTGACGGGGGAGTTAAAGATACGCAGTATTTT	CASSDGGVKDTQYF
TRBV28	TRBJ2-1	TRBD1	.	TGTGCCAGCATCGGACCAATCGGACAGGGTGTCTTCTACAATGAGCAGTTCTTC	CASIGPIGQGVFYNEQFF
TRBV25-1	TRBJ2-3	.	.	TGTGCCAGCAGTGAATATACCCGGAGGTCCCTATCAGATACGCAGTATTTT	CASSEYTRRSLSDTQYF